This T cell receptor beta chain was recorded in a study of T cell responses to AZD1222 COVID-19 vaccine. Between the trimmed V and J ends, which lost 3 bases and 2 bases, there was a span of 8 bases. This CDR3 is 13 amino acids long. Method: immunoSEQ multiplex PCR; TCRdb's copy keeps in-frame clones and lacks some. This sample has tens of thousands of clones, with roughly 85% found just once. Worth noting for this clone: At the DNA level, this CDR3 is encoded by other sequences in the same sample as well.

The gene calls are TRBV12-3 or TRBV12-4 and TRBJ2-7; possibly TRBD2 for D (6 bases). The sequences come from peripheral blood, collected on day 0 of AZD1222 vaccination. This TCR was sampled from an adult in good health. The CDR3 nucleotides read TGTGCCAGCAGTTTGGCGGGGACCTACGAGCAGTACTTC. Its protein is CASSLAGTYEQYF.